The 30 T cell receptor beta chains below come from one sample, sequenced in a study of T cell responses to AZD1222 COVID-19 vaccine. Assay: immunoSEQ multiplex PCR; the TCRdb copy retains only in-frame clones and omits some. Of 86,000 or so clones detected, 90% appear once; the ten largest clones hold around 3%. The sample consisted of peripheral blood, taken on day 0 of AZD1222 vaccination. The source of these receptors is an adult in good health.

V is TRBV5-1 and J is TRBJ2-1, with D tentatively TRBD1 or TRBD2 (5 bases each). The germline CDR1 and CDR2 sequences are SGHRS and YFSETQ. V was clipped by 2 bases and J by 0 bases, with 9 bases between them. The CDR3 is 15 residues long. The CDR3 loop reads CASSFGTGSYNEQFF. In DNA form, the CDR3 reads TGCGCCAGCAGCTTCGGGACCGGCTCCTACAATGAGCAGTTCTTC.

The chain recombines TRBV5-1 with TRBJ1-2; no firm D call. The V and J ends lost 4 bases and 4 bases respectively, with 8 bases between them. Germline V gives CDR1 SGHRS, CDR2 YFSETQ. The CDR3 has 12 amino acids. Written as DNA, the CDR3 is TGCGCCAGCAGCCTGGAGGGCTATGGCTACACCTTC. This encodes CASSLEGYGYTF.

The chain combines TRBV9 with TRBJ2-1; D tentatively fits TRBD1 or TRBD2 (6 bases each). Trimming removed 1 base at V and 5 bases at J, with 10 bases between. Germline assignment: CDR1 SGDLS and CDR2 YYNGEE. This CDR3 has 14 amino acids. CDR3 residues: CASSVWGAHNEQFF. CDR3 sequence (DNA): TGTGCCAGCAGCGTATGGGGGGCACACAATGAGCAGTTCTTC.

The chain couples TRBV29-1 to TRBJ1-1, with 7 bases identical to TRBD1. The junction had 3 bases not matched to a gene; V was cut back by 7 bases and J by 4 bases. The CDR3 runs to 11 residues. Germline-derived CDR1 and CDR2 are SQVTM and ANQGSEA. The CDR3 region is CSGGQATEAFF. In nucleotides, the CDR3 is TGCAGCGGTGGACAGGCCACTGAAGCTTTCTTT.

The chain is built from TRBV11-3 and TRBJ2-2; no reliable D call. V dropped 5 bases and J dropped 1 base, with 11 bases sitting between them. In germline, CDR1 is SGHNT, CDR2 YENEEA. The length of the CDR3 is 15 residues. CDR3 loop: CASSLRAGNTGELFF. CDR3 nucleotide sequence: TGTGCCAGCAGCCTGCGAGCAGGGAACACCGGGGAGCTGTTTTTT.

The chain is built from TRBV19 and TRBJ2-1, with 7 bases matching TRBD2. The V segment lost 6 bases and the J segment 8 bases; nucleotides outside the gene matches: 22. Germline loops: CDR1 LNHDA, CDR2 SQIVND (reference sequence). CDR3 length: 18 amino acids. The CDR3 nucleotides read TGTGCCAGTAGACCTATTGTCGGGGGAGGGCTTTTTTCCGATGAGCAGTTCTTC. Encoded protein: CASRPIVGGGLFSDEQFF.

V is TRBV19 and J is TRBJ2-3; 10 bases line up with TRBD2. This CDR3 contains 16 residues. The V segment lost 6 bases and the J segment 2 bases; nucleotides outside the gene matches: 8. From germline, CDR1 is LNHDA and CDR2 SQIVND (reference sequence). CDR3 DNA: TGTGCCAGTAGCAAGGGGACTAGCGTTAACACAGATACGCAGTATTTT. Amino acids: CASSKGTSVNTDTQYF.

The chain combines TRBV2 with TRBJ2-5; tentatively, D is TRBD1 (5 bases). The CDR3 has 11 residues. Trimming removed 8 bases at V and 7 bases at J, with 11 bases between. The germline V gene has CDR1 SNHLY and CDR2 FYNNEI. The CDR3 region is CASDLRGTQYF. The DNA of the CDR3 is TGTGCCAGCGATTTAAGGGGGACCCAGTACTTC.

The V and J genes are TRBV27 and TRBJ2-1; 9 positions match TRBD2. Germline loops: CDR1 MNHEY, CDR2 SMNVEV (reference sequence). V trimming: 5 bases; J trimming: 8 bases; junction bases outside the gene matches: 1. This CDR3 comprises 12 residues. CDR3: CASSGGRDEQFF. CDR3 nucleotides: TGTGCCAGCAGTGGCGGGAGGGATGAGCAGTTCTTC.

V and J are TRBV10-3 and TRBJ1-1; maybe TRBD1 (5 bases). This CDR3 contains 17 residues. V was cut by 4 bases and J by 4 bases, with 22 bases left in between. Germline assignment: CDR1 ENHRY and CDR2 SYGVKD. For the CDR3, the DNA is TGTGCCATCAGTGGGGGCCCGATTGTTGGTGGGGGCACTGAAGCTTTCTTT. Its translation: CAISGGPIVGGGTEAFF.

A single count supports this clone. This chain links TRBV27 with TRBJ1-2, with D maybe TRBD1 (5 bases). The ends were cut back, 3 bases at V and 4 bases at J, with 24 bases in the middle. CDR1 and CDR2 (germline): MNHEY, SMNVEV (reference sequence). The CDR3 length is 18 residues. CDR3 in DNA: TGTGCCAGCAGTTTGGAGGGTCGTGTAGGGGCGTTGGGCTATGGCTACACCTTC. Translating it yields CASSLEGRVGALGYGYTF.

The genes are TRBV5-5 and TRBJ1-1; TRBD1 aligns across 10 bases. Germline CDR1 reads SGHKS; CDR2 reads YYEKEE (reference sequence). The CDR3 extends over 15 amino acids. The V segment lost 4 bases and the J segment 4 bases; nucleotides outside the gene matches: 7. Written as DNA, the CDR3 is TGTGCCAGCAGCCTCGGGACAGGGGTGAGCACTGAAGCTTTCTTT. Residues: CASSLGTGVSTEAFF.

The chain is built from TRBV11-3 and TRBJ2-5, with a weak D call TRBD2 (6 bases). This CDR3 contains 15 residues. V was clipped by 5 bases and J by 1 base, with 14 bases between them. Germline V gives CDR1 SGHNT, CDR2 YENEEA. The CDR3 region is CASSQSGVGQETQYF. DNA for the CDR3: TGTGCCAGCAGCCAATCGGGGGTAGGCCAAGAGACCCAGTACTTC.

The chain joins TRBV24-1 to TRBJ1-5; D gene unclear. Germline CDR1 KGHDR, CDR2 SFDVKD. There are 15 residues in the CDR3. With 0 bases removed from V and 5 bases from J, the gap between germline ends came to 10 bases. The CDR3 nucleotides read TGTGCCACCAGTGATTTGACAGCCGGTGATCAGCCCCAGCATTTT. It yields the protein CATSDLTAGDQPQHF.

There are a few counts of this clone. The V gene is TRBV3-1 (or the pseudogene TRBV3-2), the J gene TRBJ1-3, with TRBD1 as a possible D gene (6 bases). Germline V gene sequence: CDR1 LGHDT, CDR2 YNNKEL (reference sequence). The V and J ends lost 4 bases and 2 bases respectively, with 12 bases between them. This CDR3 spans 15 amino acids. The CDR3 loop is CASSLGQFAGNTIYF. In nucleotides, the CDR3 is TGTGCCAGCAGCCTAGGACAGTTTGCTGGAAACACCATATATTTT.

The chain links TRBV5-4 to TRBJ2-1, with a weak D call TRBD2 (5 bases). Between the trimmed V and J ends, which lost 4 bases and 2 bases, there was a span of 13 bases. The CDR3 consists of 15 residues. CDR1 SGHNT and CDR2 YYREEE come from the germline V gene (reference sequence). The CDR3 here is CASSPSLPAYNEQFF. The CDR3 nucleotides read TGTGCCAGCAGCCCTAGCCTTCCGGCCTACAATGAGCAGTTCTTC.

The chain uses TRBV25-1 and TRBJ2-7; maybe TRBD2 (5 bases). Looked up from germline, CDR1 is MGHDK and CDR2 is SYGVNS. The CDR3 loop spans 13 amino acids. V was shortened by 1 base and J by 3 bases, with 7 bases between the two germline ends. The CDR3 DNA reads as TGTGCCAGCAGTGAATCCGGGGTCTACGAGCAGTACTTC. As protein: CASSESGVYEQYF.

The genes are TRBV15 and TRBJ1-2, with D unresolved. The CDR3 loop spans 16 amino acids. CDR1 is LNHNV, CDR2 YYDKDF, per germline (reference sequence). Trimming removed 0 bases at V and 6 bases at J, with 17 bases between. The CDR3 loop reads CATSRDLPGSTNGYTF. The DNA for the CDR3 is TGTGCCACCAGCAGAGATCTCCCAGGTTCTACTAATGGCTACACCTTC.

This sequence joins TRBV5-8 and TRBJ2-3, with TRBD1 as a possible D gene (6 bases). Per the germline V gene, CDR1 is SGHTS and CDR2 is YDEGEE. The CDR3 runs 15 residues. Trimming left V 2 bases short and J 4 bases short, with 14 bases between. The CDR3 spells CASSLSGGDADTQYF. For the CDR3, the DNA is TGTGCCAGCAGCTTATCTGGGGGCGACGCAGATACGCAGTATTTT. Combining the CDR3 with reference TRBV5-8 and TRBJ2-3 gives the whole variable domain EAGVTQSPTHLIKTRGQQATLRCSPISGHTSVYWYQQALGLGLQFLLWYDEGEERNRGNFPPRFSGRQFPNYSSELNVNALELEDSALYLCASSLSGGDADTQYFGPGTRLTVL.

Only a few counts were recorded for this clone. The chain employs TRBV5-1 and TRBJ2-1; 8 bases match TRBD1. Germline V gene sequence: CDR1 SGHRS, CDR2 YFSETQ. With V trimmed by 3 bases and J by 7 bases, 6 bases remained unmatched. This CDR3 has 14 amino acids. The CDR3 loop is CASSSRTGYNEQFF. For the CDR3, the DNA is TGCGCCAGCAGCTCCCGGACAGGGTATAATGAGCAGTTCTTC.

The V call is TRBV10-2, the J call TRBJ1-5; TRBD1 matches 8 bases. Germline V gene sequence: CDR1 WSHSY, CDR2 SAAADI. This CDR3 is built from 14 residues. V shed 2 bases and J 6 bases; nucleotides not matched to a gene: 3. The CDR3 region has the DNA TGCGCCAGCAGTGAGAGACAGGGGTTTCAGCCCCAGCATTTT. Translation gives CASSERQGFQPQHF.

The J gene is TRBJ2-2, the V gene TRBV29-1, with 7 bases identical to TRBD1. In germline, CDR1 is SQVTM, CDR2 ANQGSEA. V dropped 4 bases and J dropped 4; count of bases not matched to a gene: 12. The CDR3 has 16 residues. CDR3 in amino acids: CSVANQDRNPTGELFF. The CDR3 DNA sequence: TGCAGCGTTGCCAACCAGGACAGGAATCCCACCGGGGAGCTGTTTTTT.

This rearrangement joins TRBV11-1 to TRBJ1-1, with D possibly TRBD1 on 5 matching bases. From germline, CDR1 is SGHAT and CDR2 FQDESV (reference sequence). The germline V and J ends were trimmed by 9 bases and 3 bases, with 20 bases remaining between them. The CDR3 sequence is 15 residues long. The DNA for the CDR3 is TGTGCCAGTCGACCAAGAGCGGGGGTGGACACTGAAGCTTTCTTT. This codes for CASRPRAGVDTEAFF.

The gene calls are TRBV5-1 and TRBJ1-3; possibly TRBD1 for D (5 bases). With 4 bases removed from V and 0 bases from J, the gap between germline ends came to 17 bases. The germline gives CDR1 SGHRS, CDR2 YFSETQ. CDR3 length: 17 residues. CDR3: CASSVSFGRDSGNTIYF. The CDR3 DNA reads TGCGCCAGCAGCGTCTCTTTTGGCAGGGACTCTGGAAACACCATATATTTT.

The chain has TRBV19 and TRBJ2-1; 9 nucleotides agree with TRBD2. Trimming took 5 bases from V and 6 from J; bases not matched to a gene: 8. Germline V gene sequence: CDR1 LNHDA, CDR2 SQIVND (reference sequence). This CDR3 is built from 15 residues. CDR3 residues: CASSVSGGTPNEQFF. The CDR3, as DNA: TGTGCCAGTAGTGTCAGCGGGGGGACCCCCAATGAGCAGTTCTTC.

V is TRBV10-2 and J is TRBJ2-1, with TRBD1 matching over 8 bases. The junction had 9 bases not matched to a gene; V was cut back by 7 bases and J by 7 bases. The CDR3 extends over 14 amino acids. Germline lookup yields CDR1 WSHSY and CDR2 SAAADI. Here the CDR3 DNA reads TGCGCCAGCATTTCTGGACAGGGTTTGAATGAGCAGTTCTTC. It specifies CASISGQGLNEQFF.

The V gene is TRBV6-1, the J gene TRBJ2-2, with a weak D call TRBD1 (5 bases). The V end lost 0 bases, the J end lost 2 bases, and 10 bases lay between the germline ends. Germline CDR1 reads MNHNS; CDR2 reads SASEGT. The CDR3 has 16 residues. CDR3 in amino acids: CASSEAYQGNTGELFF. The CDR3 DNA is TGTGCCAGCAGTGAAGCGTATCAGGGAAACACCGGGGAGCTGTTTTTT.

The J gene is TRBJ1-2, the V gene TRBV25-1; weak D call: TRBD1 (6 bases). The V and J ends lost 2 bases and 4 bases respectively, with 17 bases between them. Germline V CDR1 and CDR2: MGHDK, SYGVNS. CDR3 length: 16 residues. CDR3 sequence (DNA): TGTGCCAGCAGTGAAAAGGGGGTCAGGGGTTCCTATGGCTACACCTTC. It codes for CASSEKGVRGSYGYTF.

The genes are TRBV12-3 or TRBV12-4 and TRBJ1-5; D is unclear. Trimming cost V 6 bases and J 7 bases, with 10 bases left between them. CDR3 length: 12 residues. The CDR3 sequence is CASSDGRQPQHF. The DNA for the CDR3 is TGTGCCAGCAGCGACGGGAGACAGCCCCAGCATTTT.

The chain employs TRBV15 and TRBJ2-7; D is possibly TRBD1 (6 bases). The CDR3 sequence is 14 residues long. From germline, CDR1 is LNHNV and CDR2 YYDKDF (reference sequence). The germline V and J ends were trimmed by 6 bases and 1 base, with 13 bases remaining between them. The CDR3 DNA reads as TGTGCCACCAGTAACCGGGACACATCCTACGAGCAGTACTTC. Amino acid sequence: CATSNRDTSYEQYF.